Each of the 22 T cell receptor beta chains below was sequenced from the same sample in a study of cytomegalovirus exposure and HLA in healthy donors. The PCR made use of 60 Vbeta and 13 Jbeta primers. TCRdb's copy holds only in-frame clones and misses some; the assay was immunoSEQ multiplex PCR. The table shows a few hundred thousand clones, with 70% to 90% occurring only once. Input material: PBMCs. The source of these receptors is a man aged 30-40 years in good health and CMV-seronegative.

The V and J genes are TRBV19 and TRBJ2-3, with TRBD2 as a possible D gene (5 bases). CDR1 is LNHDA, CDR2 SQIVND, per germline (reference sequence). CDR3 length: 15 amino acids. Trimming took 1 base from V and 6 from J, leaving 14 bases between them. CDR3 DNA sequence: TGTGCCAGTAGTATAGGTCATCTCGCGGGCGATACGCAGTATTTT. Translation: CASSIGHLAGDTQYF.

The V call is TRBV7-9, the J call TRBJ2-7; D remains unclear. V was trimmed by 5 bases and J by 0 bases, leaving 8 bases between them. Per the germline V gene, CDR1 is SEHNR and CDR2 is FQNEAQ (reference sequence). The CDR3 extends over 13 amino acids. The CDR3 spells CASSPPGSYEQYF. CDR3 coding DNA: TGTGCCAGCAGCCCACCAGGCTCCTACGAGCAGTACTTC. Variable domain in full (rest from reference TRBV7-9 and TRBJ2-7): DTGVSQNPRHKITKRGQNVTFRCDPISEHNRLYWYRQTLGQGPEFLTYFQNEAQLEKSRLLSDRFSAERPKGSFSTLEIQRTEQGDSAMYLCASSPPGSYEQYFGPGTRLTVT.

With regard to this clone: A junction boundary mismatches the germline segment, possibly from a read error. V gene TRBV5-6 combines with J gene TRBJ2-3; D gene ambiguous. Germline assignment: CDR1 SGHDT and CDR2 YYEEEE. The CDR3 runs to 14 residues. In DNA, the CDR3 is TGTGCCAGCAGCTTGGGACTTCGACCAGATACGCGGTATTTT. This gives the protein CASSLGLRPDTRYF.

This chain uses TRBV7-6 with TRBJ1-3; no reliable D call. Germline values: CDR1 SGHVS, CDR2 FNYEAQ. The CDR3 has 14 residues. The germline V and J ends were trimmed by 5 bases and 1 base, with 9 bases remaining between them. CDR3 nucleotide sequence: TGTGCCAGCAGCCCGTACATTTCTGGAAACACCATATATTTT. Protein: CASSPYISGNTIYF.

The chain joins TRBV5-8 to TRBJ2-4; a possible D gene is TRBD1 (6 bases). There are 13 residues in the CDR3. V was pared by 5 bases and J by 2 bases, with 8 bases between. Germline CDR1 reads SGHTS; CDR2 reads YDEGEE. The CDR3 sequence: CASRQGTKNIQYF. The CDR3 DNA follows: TGTGCCAGCAGACAGGGCACCAAAAACATTCAGTACTTC.

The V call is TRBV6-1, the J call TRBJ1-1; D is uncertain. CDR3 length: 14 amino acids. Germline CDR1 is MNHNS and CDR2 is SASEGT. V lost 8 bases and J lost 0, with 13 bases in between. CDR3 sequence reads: CASHKVELNTEAFF. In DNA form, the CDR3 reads TGTGCCAGCCATAAAGTGGAGCTGAACACTGAAGCTTTCTTT.

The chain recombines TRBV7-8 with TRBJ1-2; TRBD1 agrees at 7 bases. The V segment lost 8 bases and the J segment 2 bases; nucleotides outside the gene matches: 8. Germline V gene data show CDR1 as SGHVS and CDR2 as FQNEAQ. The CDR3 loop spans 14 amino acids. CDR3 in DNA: TGTGCCAGCTCCCTGGGGACAGCAAACTATGGCTACACCTTC. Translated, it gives CASSLGTANYGYTF.

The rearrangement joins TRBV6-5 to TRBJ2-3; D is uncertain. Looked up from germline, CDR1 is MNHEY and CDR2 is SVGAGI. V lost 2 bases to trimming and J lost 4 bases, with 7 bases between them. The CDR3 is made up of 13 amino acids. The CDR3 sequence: CASSYNGADTQYF. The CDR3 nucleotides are TGTGCCAGCAGTTACAACGGAGCAGATACGCAGTATTTT.

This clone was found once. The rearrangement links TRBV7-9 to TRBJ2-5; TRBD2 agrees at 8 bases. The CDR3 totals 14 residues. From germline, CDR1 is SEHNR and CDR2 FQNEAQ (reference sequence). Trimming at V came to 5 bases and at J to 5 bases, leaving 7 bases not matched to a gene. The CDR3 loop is CASSPSGPEETQYF. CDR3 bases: TGTGCCAGCAGCCCTAGCGGGCCTGAGGAGACCCAGTACTTC.

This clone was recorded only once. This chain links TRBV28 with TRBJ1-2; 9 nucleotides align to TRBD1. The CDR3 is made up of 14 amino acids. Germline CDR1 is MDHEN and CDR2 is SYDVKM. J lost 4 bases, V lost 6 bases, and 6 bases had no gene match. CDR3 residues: CASSLGTGRYGYTF. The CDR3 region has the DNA TGTGCCAGCAGCCTCGGGACAGGGCGCTATGGCTACACCTTC.

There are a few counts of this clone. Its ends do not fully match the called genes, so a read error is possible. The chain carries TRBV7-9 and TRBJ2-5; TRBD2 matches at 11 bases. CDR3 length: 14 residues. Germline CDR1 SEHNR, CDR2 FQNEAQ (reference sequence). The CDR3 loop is CSSSLAGGQETQYF. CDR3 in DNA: TGTTCCAGCAGCTTAGCGGGGGGGCAAGAGACCCAGTACTTC.

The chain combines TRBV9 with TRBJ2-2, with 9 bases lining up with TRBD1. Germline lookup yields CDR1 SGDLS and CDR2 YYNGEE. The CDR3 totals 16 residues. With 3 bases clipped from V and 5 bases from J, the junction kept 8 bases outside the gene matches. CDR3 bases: TGTGCCAGCAGCGACCCCACCGGGACAGGGACCGGGGAGCTGTTTTTT. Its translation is CASSDPTGTGTGELFF.

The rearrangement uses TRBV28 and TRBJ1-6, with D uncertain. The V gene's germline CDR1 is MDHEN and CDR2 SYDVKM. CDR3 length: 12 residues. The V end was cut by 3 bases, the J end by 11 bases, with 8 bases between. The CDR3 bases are TGTGCCAGCAGTTTGGCAGTCACACCCCTCCACTTT. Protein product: CASSLAVTPLHF.

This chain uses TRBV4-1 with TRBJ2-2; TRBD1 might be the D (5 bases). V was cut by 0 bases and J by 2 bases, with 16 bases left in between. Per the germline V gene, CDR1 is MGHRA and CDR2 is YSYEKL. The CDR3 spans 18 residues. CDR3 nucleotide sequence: TGCGCCAGCAGCCAAGATCCCGTAGGGGCCGGAAACACCGGGGAGCTGTTTTTT. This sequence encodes CASSQDPVGAGNTGELFF.

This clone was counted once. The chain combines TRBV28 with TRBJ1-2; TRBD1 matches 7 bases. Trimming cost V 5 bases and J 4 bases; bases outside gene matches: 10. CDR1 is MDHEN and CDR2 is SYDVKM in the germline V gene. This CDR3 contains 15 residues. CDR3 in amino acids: CASSRKRTGGYGYTF. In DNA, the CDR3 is TGTGCCAGCAGTCGAAAGCGGACAGGCGGCTATGGCTACACCTTC.

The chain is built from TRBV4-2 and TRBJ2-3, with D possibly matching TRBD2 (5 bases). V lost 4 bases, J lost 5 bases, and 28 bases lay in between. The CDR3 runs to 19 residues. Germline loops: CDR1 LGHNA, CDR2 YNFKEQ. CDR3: CASSLYTLTGKLPRDTQYF. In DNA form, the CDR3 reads TGTGCCAGCAGCCTCTACACCCTGACCGGGAAGCTGCCCCGAGATACGCAGTATTTT.

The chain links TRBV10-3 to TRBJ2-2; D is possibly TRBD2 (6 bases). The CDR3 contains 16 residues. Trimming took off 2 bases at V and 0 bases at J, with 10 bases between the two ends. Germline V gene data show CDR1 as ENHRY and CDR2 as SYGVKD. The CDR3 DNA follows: TGTGCCATCAGTGAGAGTAGCGGATCGAACACCGGGGAGCTGTTTTTT. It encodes CAISESSGSNTGELFF.

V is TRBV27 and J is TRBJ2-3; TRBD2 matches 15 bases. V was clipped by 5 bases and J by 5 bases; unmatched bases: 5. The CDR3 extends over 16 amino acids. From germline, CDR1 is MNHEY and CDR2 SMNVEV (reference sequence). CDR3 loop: CASSHGTSGGIDTQYF. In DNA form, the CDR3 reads TGTGCCAGCAGTCACGGGACTAGCGGGGGGATAGATACGCAGTATTTT.

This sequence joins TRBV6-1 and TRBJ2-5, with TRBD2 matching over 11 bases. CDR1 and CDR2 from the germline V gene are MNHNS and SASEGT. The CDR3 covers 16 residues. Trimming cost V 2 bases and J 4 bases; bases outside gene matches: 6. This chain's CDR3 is CASSELAGGRRETQYF. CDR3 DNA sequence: TGTGCCAGCAGTGAACTAGCGGGGGGAAGAAGAGAGACCCAGTACTTC.

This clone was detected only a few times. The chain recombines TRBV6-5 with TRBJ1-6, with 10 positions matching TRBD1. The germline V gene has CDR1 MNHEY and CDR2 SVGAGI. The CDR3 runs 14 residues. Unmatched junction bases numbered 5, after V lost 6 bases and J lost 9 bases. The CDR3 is CASSLDRGPSPLHF. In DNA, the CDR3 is TGTGCCAGCAGCCTAGACAGGGGGCCTTCACCCCTCCACTTT.

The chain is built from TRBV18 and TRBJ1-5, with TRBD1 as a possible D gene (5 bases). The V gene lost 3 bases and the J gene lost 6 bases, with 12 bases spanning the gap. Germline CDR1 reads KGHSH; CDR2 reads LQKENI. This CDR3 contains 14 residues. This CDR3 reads CASSPGLDAQPQHF. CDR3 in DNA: TGTGCCAGCTCACCGGGACTTGATGCTCAGCCCCAGCATTTT.

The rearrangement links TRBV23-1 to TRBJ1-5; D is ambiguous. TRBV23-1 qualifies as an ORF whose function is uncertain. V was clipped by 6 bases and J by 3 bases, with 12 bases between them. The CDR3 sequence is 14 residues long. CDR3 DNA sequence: TGCGCCAGCAGACAGACCTCCCCCAATCAGCCCCAGCATTTT. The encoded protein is CASRQTSPNQPQHF.